This TCR beta chain came from a study of T cells after yellow fever vaccination. Across the study: The fractions with low cell numbers were processed using SMART-Seq v4 Ultra Low Input.

The study's findings and limits: There was a small share of clonotypes that showed up in both the CD4 and CD8 compartments. Most primary-vaccination clones recurred post-booster (approximately 95% CD4, about 90% CD8).

For TCR, cDNA came from 5'RACE template switching, which added a universal primer site and UMIs. TCRdb used MiXCR to reprocess the 5' RACE reads, holding one entry per CDR3 protein. The profile shows around 360,000 distinct CDR3 sequences, 11% of them singletons. In the case of this clonotype: Its antigen is unidentified.

The CDR3 is 14 amino acids. CDR1 and CDR2 (germline): SEHNR, FQNEAQ (reference sequence). V was pared by 2 bases and J by 3 bases, with 8 bases between. The clonotype was recovered from a man aged 18 to 30 who received the YFV17D yellow fever vaccine. The starting material was PBMCs, obtained on the day of the first yellow fever vaccination. The chain joins TRBV7-9 to TRBJ2-4, with D unclear. The CDR3 here is CASSLQADKNIQYF. The CDR3 DNA is TGTGCCAGCAGCTTACAGGCTGACAAAAACATTCAGTACTTC.